The clone carrying this T cell receptor beta chain turned up a few times. Its antigen is undetermined. The sample is drawn from a study of T cell responses to AZD1222 COVID-19 vaccine. Profiling relied on immunoSEQ multiplex PCR, and the TCRdb table lists in-frame clones only, not all of them. The repertoire has about 49,000 clones, 70% to 80% of them found once; the top ten carry 5.5% to 8%. Whole-study results and caveats: Among spike-specific TCRs, nearly half reportedly target unmutated variant regions. Receipt of two AZD1222 doses was followed by a rise in Spike-specific TCR breadth and depth.

The CDR3 sequence is 14 residues long. Germline lookup yields CDR1 ENHRY and CDR2 SYGVKD. Losses at the gene ends were 7 bases for V and 1 base for J; bases not matched to a gene: 6. The TCR comes from an adult in good health. Sequencing used peripheral blood, obtained on day 0 of AZD1222 vaccination. V gene TRBV10-3 combines with J gene TRBJ2-7; 8 nucleotides line up with TRBD1. CDR3 in DNA: TGTGCCATCAACGGACAGGGTCATTCCTACGAGCAGTACTTC. Translation: CAINGQGHSYEQYF.